The TCR beta chain described here comes from a study of immune evolution from preneoplasia to lung adenocarcinoma. Study overall: HLA loss of heterozygosity: under 7.5% AIS, approximately 15% MIA, about 30% ADC, none AAH.

Trimming removed 5 bases at V and 7 bases at J, with 11 bases between. Germline CDR1 reads GTSNPN; CDR2 reads SVGIG (reference sequence). The CDR3 totals 11 residues. Here immunoSEQ multiplex PCR was the method, and the copy in TCRdb shows in-frame clones only, minus some. The sample lists around 7,500 clones; about 80% were seen once. After pathologic assessment, macro-dissection selected premalignant or tumor cells for extraction. Turning to this clone: What it binds is unknown.

General observations from the study: Top clone share appeared to fall from AAH through AIS, MIA, adenocarcinoma.

Sequenced input: FFPE minimally invasive lung adenocarcinoma tissue. The chain combines TRBV30 with TRBJ1-2, with a weak D call TRBD1 (5 bases). This clonotype originated in a person aged 70 to 85 with lung adenocarcinoma. CDR3 nucleotides: TGTGCCTGGGATCTTGGGGCTGGCTACACCTTC. Translated, it gives CAWDLGAGYTF.